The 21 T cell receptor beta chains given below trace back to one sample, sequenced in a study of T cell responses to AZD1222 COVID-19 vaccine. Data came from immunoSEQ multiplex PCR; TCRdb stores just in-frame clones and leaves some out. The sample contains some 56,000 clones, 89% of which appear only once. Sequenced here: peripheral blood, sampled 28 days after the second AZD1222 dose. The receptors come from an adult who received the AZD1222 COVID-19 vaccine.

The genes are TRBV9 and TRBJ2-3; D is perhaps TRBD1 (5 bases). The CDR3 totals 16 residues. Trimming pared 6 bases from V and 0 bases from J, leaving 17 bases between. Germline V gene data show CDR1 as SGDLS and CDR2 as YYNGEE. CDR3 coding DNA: TGTGCCAGCACCGGTTCTCGTGGGGCTAGCACAGATACGCAGTATTTT. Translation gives CASTGSRGASTDTQYF.

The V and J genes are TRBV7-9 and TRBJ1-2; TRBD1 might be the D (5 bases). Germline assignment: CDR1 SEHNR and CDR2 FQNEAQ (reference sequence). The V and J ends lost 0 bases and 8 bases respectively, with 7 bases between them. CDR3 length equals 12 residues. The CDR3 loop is CASSLARGGYTF. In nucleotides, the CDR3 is TGTGCCAGCAGCTTAGCCCGGGGCGGCTACACCTTC.

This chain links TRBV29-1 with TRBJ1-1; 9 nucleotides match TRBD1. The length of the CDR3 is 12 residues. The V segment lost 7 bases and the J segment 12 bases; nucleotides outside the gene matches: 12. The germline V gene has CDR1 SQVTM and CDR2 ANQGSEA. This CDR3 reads CSAAISDRGSFF. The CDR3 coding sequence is TGCAGCGCCGCGATTTCTGACAGGGGGTCTTTCTTT.

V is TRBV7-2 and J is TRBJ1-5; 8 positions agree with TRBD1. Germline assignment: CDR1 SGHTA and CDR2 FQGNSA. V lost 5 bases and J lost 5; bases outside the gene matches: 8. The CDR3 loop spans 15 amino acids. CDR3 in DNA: TGTGCCAGCAGCCTTCCGGGACAGGCATATCAGCCCCAGCATTTT. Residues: CASSLPGQAYQPQHF.

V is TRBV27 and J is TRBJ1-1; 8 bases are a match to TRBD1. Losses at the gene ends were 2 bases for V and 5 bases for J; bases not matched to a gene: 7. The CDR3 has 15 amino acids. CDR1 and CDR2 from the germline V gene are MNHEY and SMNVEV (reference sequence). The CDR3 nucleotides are TGTGCCAGCAGTTTAGGGGACAGGTTCGGGACTGAAGCTTTCTTT. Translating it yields CASSLGDRFGTEAFF.

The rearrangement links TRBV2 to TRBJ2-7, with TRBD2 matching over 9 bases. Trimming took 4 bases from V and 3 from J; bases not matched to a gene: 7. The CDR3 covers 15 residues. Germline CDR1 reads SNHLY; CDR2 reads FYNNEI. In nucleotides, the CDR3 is TGTGCCAGCAGTGCGGGGACTAGCAGGGGCTACGAGCAGTACTTC. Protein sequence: CASSAGTSRGYEQYF.

CDR3 protein: CASSFSGDEQYF. CDR3 DNA: TGCGCCAGCAGCTTTTCCGGCGACGAGCAGTACTTC. V and J are TRBV5-1 and TRBJ2-7; D gene unclear. The germline V gene encodes CDR1 SGHRS and CDR2 YFSETQ. V was trimmed by 2 bases and J by 5 bases, leaving 8 bases between them. This CDR3 has 12 residues.

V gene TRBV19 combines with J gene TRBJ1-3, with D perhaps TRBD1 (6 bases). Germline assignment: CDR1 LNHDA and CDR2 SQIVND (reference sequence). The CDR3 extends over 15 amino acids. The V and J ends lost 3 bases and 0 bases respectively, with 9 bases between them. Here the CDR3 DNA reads TGTGCCAGTAGTATTGGGGGGCACTCTGGAAACACCATATATTTT. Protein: CASSIGGHSGNTIYF.

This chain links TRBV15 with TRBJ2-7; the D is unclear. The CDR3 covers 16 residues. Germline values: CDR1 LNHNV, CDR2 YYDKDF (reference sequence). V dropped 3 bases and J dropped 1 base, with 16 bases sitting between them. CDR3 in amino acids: CATSRKGLTRSYEQYF. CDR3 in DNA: TGTGCCACCAGCAGGAAGGGCCTGACACGTTCCTACGAGCAGTACTTC. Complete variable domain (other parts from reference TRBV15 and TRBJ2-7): DAMVIQNPRYQVTQFGKPVTLSCSQTLNHNVMYWYQQKSSQAPKLLFHYYDKDFNNEADTPDNFQSRRPNTSFCFLDIRSPGLGDTAMYLCATSRKGLTRSYEQYFGPGTRLTVT.

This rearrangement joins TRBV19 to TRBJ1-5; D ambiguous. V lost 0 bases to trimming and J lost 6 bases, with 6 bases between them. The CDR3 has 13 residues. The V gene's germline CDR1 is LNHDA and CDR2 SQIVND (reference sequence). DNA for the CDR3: TGTGCCAGTAGTATAGATCTAGGTCAGCCCCAGCATTTT. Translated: CASSIDLGQPQHF.

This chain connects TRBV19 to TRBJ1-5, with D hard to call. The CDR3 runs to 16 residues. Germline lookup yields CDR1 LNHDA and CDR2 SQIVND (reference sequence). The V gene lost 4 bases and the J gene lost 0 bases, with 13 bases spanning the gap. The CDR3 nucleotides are TGTGCCAGTAGTAGTGGCAGGACGACTAGCAATCAGCCCCAGCATTTT. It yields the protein CASSSGRTTSNQPQHF.

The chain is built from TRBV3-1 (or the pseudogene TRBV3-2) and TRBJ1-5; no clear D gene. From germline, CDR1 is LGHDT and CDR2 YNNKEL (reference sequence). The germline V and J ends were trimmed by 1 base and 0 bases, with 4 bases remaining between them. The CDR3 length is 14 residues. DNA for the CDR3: TGTGCCAGCAGCCAAGGGTATAGCAATCAGCCCCAGCATTTT. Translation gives CASSQGYSNQPQHF.

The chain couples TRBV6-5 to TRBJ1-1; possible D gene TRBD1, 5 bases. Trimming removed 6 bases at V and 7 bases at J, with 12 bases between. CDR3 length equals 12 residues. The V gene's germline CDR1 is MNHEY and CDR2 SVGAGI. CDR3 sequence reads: CASRRTGNEAFF. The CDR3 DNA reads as TGTGCCAGCAGGAGAACAGGCAATGAAGCTTTCTTT.

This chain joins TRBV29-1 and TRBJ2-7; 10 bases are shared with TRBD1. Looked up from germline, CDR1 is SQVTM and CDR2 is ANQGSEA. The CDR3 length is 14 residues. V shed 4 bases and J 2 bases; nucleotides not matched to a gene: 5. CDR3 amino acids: CSVGDRGGPYEQYF. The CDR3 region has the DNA TGCAGCGTTGGGGACAGGGGCGGCCCCTACGAGCAGTACTTC.

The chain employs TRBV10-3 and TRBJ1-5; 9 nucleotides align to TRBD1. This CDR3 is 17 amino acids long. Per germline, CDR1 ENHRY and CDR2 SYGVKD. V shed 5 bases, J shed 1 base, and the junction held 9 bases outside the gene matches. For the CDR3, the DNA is TGTGCCATCAGTTCCGGGACAGGGACAGGGAGCAATCAGCCCCAGCATTTT. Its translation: CAISSGTGTGSNQPQHF.

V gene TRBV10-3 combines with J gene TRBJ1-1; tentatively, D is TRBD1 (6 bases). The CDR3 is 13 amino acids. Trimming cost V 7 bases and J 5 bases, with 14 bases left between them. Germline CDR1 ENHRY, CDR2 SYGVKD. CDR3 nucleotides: TGTGCCATCACCTACAGGGCGGCGACTGAAGCTTTCTTT. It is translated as CAITYRAATEAFF.

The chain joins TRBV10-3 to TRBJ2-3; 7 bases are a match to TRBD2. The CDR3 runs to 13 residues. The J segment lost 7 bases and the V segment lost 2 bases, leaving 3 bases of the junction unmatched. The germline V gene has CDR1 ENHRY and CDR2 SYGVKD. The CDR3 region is CAISEAGANTQYF. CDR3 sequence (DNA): TGTGCCATCAGTGAGGCGGGAGCTAATACGCAGTATTTT.

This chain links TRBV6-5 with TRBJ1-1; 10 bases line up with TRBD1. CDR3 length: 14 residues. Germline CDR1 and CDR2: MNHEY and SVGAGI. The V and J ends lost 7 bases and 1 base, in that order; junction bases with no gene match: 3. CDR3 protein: CASTRTGGNTEAFF. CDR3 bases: TGTGCCAGCACCAGGACAGGGGGGAACACTGAAGCTTTCTTT.

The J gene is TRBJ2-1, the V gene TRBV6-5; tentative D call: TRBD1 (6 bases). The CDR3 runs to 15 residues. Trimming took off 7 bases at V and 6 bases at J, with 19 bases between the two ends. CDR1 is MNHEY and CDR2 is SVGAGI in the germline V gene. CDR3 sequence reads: CASNYRARGSNEQFF. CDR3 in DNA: TGTGCCAGCAACTACAGAGCGAGGGGGTCCAATGAGCAGTTCTTC.

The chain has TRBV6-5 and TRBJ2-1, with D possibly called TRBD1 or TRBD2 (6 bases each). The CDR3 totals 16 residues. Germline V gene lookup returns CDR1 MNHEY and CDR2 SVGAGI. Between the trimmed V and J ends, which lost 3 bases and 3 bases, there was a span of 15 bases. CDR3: CASSYIQGGFYNEQFF. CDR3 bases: TGTGCCAGCAGTTATATACAGGGAGGATTCTACAATGAGCAGTTCTTC.

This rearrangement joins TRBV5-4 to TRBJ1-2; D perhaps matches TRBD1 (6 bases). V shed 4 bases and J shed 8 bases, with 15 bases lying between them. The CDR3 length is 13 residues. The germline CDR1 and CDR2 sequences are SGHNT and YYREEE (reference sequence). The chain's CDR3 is CASSREGGQGYTF. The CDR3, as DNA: TGTGCCAGCAGCCGGGAGGGGGGGCAAGGCTACACCTTC.